This entry features one T cell receptor beta chain sequence. A universal primer site was incorporated via template switching, and the cDNA contained unique molecular identifiers. One entry per CDR3 protein, called by TCRdb with MiXCR from the 5' RACE reads. The sample includes approximately 500,000 distinct CDR3 sequences, around 24% of them seen just once. This CDR3 region has 12 residues. V was cut by 5 bases and J by 3 bases, with 8 bases left in between. Germline lookup yields CDR1 SGHTA and CDR2 FQGNSA. The record originates from a study of identical twins. These data also formed part of another study, on T cells expressing NK-cell markers.

The genes are TRBV7-2 and TRBJ2-7; D is ambiguous. The sequence derives from a woman between 18 and 29 years old in good health. The material sequenced was CD4+ T cells sorted from blood. CDR3 bases: TGTGCCAGCAGCCCACCACACTACGAGCAGTACTTC. Protein product: CASSPPHYEQYF.